The 23 T cell receptor beta chains below come from one sample, sequenced in a study of fetal regulatory T cell absence and autoimmunity. The repertoire was sequenced with immunoSEQ multiplex PCR; TCRdb's copy has only in-frame clones and lacks some. The table records about 50,000 clones, roughly 83% of them present only once. Sample: cord blood. The receptors come from a newborn boy with IPEX syndrome.

V and J are TRBV6-1 and TRBJ2-7; tentative D call: TRBD2 (6 bases). The CDR3 length is 14 residues. Deletions cut 8 bases from V and 2 bases from J, with 16 bases between. CDR1 and CDR2 (germline): MNHNS, SASEGT. DNA of the CDR3: TGTGCCAGCCGGTCTTTGGGCGGGGCCTACGAGCAGTACTTC. Translation: CASRSLGGAYEQYF.

The chain joins TRBV27 to TRBJ2-3; weak D call: TRBD2 (6 bases). V was clipped by 3 bases and J by 6 bases, with 19 bases between them. The germline CDR1 and CDR2 sequences are MNHEY and SMNVEV (reference sequence). There are 16 residues in the CDR3. CDR3 protein: CASSLVRGNEPDTQYF. In DNA form, the CDR3 reads TGTGCCAGCAGTTTGGTGCGGGGAAACGAACCGGATACGCAGTATTTT.

The CDR3 region is CASSLGGGQGNGYTF. Written as DNA, the CDR3 is TGTGCCAGCAGCTTAGGGGGGGGCCAGGGGAATGGCTACACCTTC. The genes are TRBV7-2 and TRBJ1-2; possible D gene TRBD1, 6 bases. Germline V gives CDR1 SGHTA, CDR2 FQGNSA. V was pared by 1 base and J by 6 bases, with 15 bases between. This CDR3 region has 15 residues.

The chain uses TRBV28 and TRBJ2-3; 11 bases align to TRBD1. CDR1 is MDHEN and CDR2 is SYDVKM in the germline V gene. The CDR3 has 14 amino acids. Trimming cost V 6 bases and J 4 bases; bases outside gene matches: 3. This CDR3 is CASRDRGRADTQYF. Written as DNA, the CDR3 is TGTGCCAGCAGGGACAGGGGGCGGGCAGATACGCAGTATTTT. Supplemented by reference TRBV28 and TRBJ2-3, the full variable domain reads DVKVTQSSRYLVKRTGEKVFLECVQDMDHENMFWYRQDPGLGLRLIYFSYDVKMKEKGDIPEGYSVSREKKERFSLILESASTNQTSMYLCASRDRGRADTQYFGPGTRLTVL.

This clone was counted between two and nine times. The rearrangement links TRBV2 to TRBJ1-6; the D is unclear. Germline V gene data show CDR1 as SNHLY and CDR2 as FYNNEI. V lost 5 bases, J lost 9 bases, and 14 bases lay in between. The CDR3 covers 14 residues. The CDR3 DNA follows: TGTGCCAGCAGTTTGGACGGGCCTACTTCACCCCTCCACTTT. It yields the protein CASSLDGPTSPLHF.

The V gene is TRBV4-3, the J gene TRBJ1-1; 7 positions agree with TRBD1. There are 17 residues in the CDR3. Trimming at V came to 1 base and at J to 4 bases, leaving 12 bases not matched to a gene. The germline V gene has CDR1 LGHNA and CDR2 YSLEER. Here the CDR3 DNA reads TGCGCCAGCAGCCAAGTACAATGGATGCCAGGGGGCACTGAAGCTTTCTTT. Its translation is CASSQVQWMPGGTEAFF.

The sample holds a few counts of this clone. The chain is built from TRBV27 and TRBJ2-7, with D possibly matching TRBD1 (5 bases). This CDR3 contains 13 residues. The germline V and J ends were trimmed by 8 bases and 5 bases, with 16 bases remaining between them. Germline loops: CDR1 MNHEY, CDR2 SMNVEV (reference sequence). The DNA of the CDR3 is TGTGCCAGCTCCCGCCTGGGCAGGGACGAGCAGTACTTC. As protein: CASSRLGRDEQYF.

This clone was seen only once. This chain joins TRBV6-1 and TRBJ2-7; 12 bases map to TRBD2. V trimming: 3 bases; J trimming: 4 bases; junction bases outside the gene matches: 7. CDR3 length equals 16 residues. Germline V gene lookup returns CDR1 MNHNS and CDR2 SASEGT. DNA for the CDR3: TGTGCCAGCAGTGACCAGACTAGCGGGAGCACGTACGAGCAGTACTTC. Protein product: CASSDQTSGSTYEQYF.

The gene calls are TRBV19 and TRBJ2-2, with D perhaps TRBD2 (5 bases). Trimming removed 5 bases at V and 7 bases at J, with 8 bases between. The CDR3 is 12 amino acids. In germline, CDR1 is LNHDA, CDR2 SQIVND (reference sequence). In nucleotides, the CDR3 is TGTGCCAGTAGTCTACGGGGCGGGGAGCTGTTTTTT. Translation: CASSLRGGELFF.

The V and J genes are TRBV19 and TRBJ2-7, with 9 bases that match TRBD1. The CDR3 has 14 amino acids. Trimming cost V 5 bases and J 5 bases; bases outside gene matches: 7. Germline values: CDR1 LNHDA, CDR2 SQIVND (reference sequence). The CDR3 sequence is CASSPGTGTHEQYF. In DNA, the CDR3 is TGTGCCAGTAGTCCTGGGACAGGGACTCACGAGCAGTACTTC.

The table lists this clone with a count of one. The chain uses TRBV10-1 and TRBJ2-1; D unresolved. This CDR3 region has 14 residues. The germline gives CDR1 WNHNN, CDR2 SYGVQD (reference sequence). The V gene lost 2 bases and the J gene lost 5 bases, with 10 bases spanning the gap. The CDR3, as DNA: TGCGCCAGCAGTGAGAGTTGGGAAGACAATGAGCAGTTCTTC. This translates into CASSESWEDNEQFF.

This clone was seen a handful of times. The chain employs TRBV19 and TRBJ2-1; D unresolved. Germline V gene lookup returns CDR1 LNHDA and CDR2 SQIVND (reference sequence). Trimming took 5 bases from V and 5 from J, leaving 13 bases between them. The CDR3 is 14 residues long. The CDR3 region is CASSRGVRNNEQFF. The CDR3 DNA reads as TGTGCCAGTAGTCGCGGAGTTAGGAACAATGAGCAGTTCTTC.

This clone was seen a few times. The chain has TRBV5-1 and TRBJ2-5; D may match TRBD1 or TRBD2 (5 bases each). Trimming took off 0 bases at V and 3 bases at J, with 6 bases between the two ends. The germline CDR1 and CDR2 sequences are SGHRS and YFSETQ. The CDR3 totals 13 residues. The CDR3 DNA reads TGCGCCAGCAGCTTGGTGGGGGAAGAGACCCAGTACTTC. Its translation is CASSLVGEETQYF.

The chain carries TRBV7-6 and TRBJ2-6; D tentatively reads TRBD1 or TRBD2 (6 bases each). The CDR3 has 19 amino acids. The V and J ends lost 1 base and 1 base respectively, with 17 bases between them. Per the germline V gene, CDR1 is SGHVS and CDR2 is FNYEAQ. The chain's CDR3 is CASSLVRGRIMSGANVLTF. The CDR3 region has the DNA TGTGCCAGCAGCTTAGTCCGGGGGCGTATAATGTCTGGGGCCAACGTCCTGACTTTC.

The chain joins TRBV19 to TRBJ2-1; tentatively, D is TRBD2 (5 bases). V lost 1 base and J 0 bases, leaving 10 bases between the germline ends. Germline CDR1 is LNHDA and CDR2 is SQIVND (reference sequence). The CDR3 runs to 16 residues. CDR3 amino acids: CASSIASRSSYNEQFF. The CDR3 DNA reads TGTGCCAGTAGTATAGCTAGCCGGAGCTCCTACAATGAGCAGTTCTTC.

This chain joins TRBV4-2 and TRBJ2-6; 9 bases match TRBD1. CDR1 is LGHNA, CDR2 YNFKEQ, per germline. The V gene end was trimmed by 1 base and the J gene end by 0 bases; junction bases not matched to a gene: 10. CDR3 length: 20 amino acids. This CDR3 reads CASSQGGPGTGYSGANVLTF. In DNA, the CDR3 is TGTGCCAGCAGCCAAGGGGGCCCCGGGACAGGGTACTCTGGGGCCAACGTCCTGACTTTC.

The table lists this clone with a count of one. The chain links TRBV2 to TRBJ1-1, with D possibly TRBD1 on 5 matching bases. The CDR3 is 13 amino acids. The V gene lost 6 bases and the J gene lost 5 bases, with 13 bases spanning the gap. The germline V gene has CDR1 SNHLY and CDR2 FYNNEI. CDR3 protein: CASRLGAGTEAFF. The CDR3 DNA is TGTGCCAGCAGATTAGGGGCTGGAACTGAAGCTTTCTTT. Combining the CDR3 with reference TRBV2 and TRBJ1-1 gives the whole variable domain EPEVTQTPSHQVTQMGQEVILRCVPISNHLYFYWYRQILGQKVEFLVSFYNNEISEKSEIFDDQFSVERPDGSNFTLKIRSTKLEDSAMYFCASRLGAGTEAFFGQGTRLTVV.

J is TRBJ2-7 and V is TRBV6-6, with 7 bases identical to TRBD2. The CDR3 contains 15 residues. J lost 3 bases, V lost 6 bases, and 11 bases had no gene match. Germline CDR1 reads MNHNY; CDR2 reads SVGAGI (reference sequence). In DNA form, the CDR3 reads TGTGCCAGCAGCCCCCGGGGGAGGGCCCTCTACGAGCAGTACTTC. It translates to CASSPRGRALYEQYF.

The chain carries TRBV4-1 and TRBJ2-2; D uncertain. Germline loops: CDR1 MGHRA, CDR2 YSYEKL. The CDR3 loop spans 14 amino acids. V lost 1 base, J lost 3 bases, and 6 bases lay in between. The CDR3 spells CASSQGLHTGELFF. CDR3 DNA sequence: TGCGCCAGCAGCCAAGGACTTCACACCGGGGAGCTGTTTTTT.

The CDR3 nucleotides are TGTGCCAGCAGTATAAACAGGGGGCTGAACACTGAAGCTTTCTTT. Its translation: CASSINRGLNTEAFF. The chain joins TRBV27 to TRBJ1-1; 9 bases fit TRBD1. Germline trimming cut 5 bases from V and 0 bases from J; bases unmatched to any gene: 4. This CDR3 contains 15 residues. The germline CDR1 and CDR2 sequences are MNHEY and SMNVEV (reference sequence).

The rearrangement uses TRBV30 and TRBJ1-4; D is uncertain. This CDR3 comprises 11 residues. Germline V gene data show CDR1 as GTSNPN and CDR2 as SVGIG (reference sequence). The V end lost 3 bases, the J end lost 12 bases, and 11 bases lay between the germline ends. CDR3 amino acids: CAWSQLGELFF. As DNA, the CDR3 is TGTGCCTGGAGCCAACTTGGGGAACTGTTTTTT.

In this sample, this clone turned up a few times. The chain couples TRBV18 to TRBJ2-7; D could derive from TRBD1 or TRBD2 (5 bases each). CDR3 length: 13 amino acids. Germline assignment: CDR1 KGHSH and CDR2 LQKENI. V lost 1 base and J 6 bases, leaving 10 bases between the germline ends. CDR3 residues: CASSPLQRGEQYF. In DNA, the CDR3 is TGTGCCAGCTCACCACTACAGAGGGGCGAGCAGTACTTC.

The J gene is TRBJ2-5, the V gene TRBV7-2; D is ambiguous. Germline V gene data show CDR1 as SGHTA and CDR2 as FQGNSA. V gave up 5 bases and J gave up 0 bases, with 22 bases separating them. This CDR3 contains 18 residues. CDR3 amino acids: CASSGQVSSPWYQETQYF. The CDR3 coding sequence is TGTGCCAGCAGCGGTCAAGTCAGCAGTCCCTGGTACCAAGAGACCCAGTACTTC.